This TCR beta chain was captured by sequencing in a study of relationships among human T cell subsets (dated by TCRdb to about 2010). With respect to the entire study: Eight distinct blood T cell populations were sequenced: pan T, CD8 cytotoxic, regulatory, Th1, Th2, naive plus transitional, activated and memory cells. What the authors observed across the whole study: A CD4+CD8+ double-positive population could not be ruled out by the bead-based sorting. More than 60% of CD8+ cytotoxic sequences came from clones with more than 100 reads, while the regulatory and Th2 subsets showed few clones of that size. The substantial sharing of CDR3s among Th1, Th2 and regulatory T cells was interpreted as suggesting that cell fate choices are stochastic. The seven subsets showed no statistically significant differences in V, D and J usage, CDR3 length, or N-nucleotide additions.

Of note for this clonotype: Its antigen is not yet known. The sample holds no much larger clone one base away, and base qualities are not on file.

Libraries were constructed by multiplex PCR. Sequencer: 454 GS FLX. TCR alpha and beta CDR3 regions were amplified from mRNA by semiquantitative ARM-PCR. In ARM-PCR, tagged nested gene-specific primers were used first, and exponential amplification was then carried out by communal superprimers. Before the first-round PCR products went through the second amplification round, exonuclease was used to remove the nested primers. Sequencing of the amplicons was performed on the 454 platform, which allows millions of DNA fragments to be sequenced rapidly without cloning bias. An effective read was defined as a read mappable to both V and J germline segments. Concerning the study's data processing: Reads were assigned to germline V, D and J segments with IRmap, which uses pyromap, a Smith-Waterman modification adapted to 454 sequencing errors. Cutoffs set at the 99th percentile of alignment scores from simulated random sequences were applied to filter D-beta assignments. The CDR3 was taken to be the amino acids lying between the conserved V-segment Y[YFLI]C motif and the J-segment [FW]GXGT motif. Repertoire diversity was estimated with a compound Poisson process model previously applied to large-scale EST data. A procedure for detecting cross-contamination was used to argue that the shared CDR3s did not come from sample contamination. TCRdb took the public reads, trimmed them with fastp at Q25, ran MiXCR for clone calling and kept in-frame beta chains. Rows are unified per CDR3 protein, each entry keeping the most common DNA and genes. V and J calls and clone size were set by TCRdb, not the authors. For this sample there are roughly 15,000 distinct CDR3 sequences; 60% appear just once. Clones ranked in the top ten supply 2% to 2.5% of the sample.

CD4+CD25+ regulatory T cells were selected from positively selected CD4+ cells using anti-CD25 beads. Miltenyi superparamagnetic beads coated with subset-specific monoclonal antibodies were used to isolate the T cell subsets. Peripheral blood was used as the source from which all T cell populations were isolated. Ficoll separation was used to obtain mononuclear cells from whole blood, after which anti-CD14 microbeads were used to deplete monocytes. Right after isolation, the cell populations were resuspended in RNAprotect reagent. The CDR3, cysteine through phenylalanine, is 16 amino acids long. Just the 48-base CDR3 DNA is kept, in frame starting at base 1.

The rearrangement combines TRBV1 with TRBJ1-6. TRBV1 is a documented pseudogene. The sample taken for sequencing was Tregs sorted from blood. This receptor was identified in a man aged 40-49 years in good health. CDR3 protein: CTSSQRGRAGISPLHF. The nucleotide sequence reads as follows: TGCACCAGCAGCCAACGCGGCAGGGCGGGGATTTCACCCCTCCACTTT.